This T cell receptor (beta chain) comes out of a study of radiation and T cells in renal cell carcinoma. Clones were read by immunoSEQ multiplex PCR, and TCRdb kept only the in-frame ones, dropping some. Of over 45,000 clones in the sample, 78% are singletons; the top ten hold less than 7.5%. Trimming took 6 bases from V and 4 from J, leaving 21 bases between them. The CDR3 is made up of 16 amino acids. Germline V gives CDR1 SEHNR, CDR2 FQNEAQ (reference sequence). This clone was recorded only once. As yet, its antigen is unknown. Whole-study results and caveats: From baseline, blood top tumor clonotypes peaked at 2 weeks post-radiation. Pretreatment tumor biopsies were lacking, so baseline clonotypes are unknown.

Time point noted: baseline pretreatment blood. Indicated treatment: 15 Gy SBRT to primary tumor, nephrectomy 4 weeks later. The TCR originated in a man aged 55 to 70 with renal cell carcinoma. V is TRBV7-9 and J is TRBJ2-5; maybe TRBD1 (6 bases). The sample consisted of blood, taken from a patient whose treatment included radiotherapy and nephrectomy. The CDR3 reads CASRSTGRGSGETQYF. The CDR3 coding sequence is TGTGCCAGCAGATCTACCGGCAGGGGTAGTGGAGAGACCCAGTACTTC.